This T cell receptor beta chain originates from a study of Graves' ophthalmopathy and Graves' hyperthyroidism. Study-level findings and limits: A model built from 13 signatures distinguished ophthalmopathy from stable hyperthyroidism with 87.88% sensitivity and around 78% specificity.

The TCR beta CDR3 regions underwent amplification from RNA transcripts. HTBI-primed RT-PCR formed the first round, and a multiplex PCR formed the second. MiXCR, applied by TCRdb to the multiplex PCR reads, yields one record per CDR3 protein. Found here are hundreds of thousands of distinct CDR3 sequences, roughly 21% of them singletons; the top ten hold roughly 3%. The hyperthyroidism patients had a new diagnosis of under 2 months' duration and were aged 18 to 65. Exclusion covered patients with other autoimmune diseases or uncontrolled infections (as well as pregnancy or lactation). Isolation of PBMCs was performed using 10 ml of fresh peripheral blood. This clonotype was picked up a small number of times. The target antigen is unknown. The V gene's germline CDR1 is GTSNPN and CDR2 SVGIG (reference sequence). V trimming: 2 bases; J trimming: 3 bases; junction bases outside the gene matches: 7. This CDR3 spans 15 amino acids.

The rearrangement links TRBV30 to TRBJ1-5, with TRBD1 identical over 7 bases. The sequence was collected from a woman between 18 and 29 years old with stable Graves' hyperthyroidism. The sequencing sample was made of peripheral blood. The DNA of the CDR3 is TGTGCCTGGAGTCACCAAGGGGGCAACAATCAGCCCCAGCATTTT. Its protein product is CAWSHQGGNNQPQHF.